A selection of T cell receptor beta chains follows, all from one sample in a study of blood T cell repertoires in COVID-19. This table comes from immunoSEQ multiplex PCR, and its TCRdb copy is limited to in-frame clones, with some not included. The sample records about 130,000 clones, 84% being singletons. Sequencing was done on a sample of peripheral blood. These receptor sequences come from a woman aged 60-70 years with acute or convalescent COVID-19. The CDR3 runs from the conserved cysteine through the conserved F or W. Each record gives: J gene, D gene, V gene, clone size, CDR3 DNA, CDR3 protein. The D gene is left open where the match is weak. Clone size is stated in some rows and not others, as once, few, many or a class when expanded.

J gene: TRBJ1-5; D gene: .; V gene: TRBV5-1; clone size: .; CDR3 DNA: TGCGCCAGCAGCTTGGCCACAGGGAGGGATCAGCCCCAGCATTTT; CDR3 protein: CASSLATGRDQPQHF
J gene: TRBJ1-2; D gene: TRBD1; V gene: TRBV4-1; clone size: once; CDR3 DNA: TGCGCCAGCAGCCAAGCACTAGACAGGGGGCTTGGCTACACCTTC; CDR3 protein: CASSQALDRGLGYTF
J gene: TRBJ1-2; D gene: .; V gene: TRBV9; clone size: .; CDR3 DNA: TGTGCCAGCAGTCCGGACATGTATGGCTACACCTTC; CDR3 protein: CASSPDMYGYTF
J gene: TRBJ1-6; D gene: .; V gene: TRBV30; clone size: .; CDR3 DNA: TGTGCCTGGAGTTACAGCGGGAGCTCCTATAATTCACCCCTCCACTTT; CDR3 protein: CAWSYSGSSYNSPLHF
J gene: TRBJ1-6; D gene: .; V gene: TRBV11-2; clone size: .; CDR3 DNA: TGTGCCAGCATGGGGGGGGGAATTTATAATTCACCCCTCCACTTT; CDR3 protein: CASMGGGIYNSPLHF
J gene: TRBJ2-5; D gene: .; V gene: TRBV19; clone size: .; CDR3 DNA: TGTGCCAGTAGTATAGAGGCTAGCAGGAGGGAGACCCAGTACTTC; CDR3 protein: CASSIEASRRETQYF
J gene: TRBJ2-3; D gene: .; V gene: TRBV18; clone size: .; CDR3 DNA: TGTGCCAGCTCCATGACTATTCGCACAGATACGCAGTATTTT; CDR3 protein: CASSMTIRTDTQYF
J gene: TRBJ1-6; D gene: .; V gene: TRBV5-1; clone size: .; CDR3 DNA: TGCGCCAGCAGCTTGACAGGGATAAGCTCACCCCTCCACTTT; CDR3 protein: CASSLTGISSPLHF
J gene: TRBJ1-5; D gene: .; V gene: TRBV27; clone size: .; CDR3 DNA: TGTGCCAGCAGTTTAAAAAGGCCAGGGGTTCAGCCCCAGCATTTT; CDR3 protein: CASSLKRPGVQPQHF
J gene: TRBJ1-1; D gene: .; V gene: TRBV9; clone size: .; CDR3 DNA: TGTGCCAGCAGCCTGGACATTATGAACACTGAAGCTTTCTTT; CDR3 protein: CASSLDIMNTEAFF
J gene: TRBJ1-4; D gene: .; V gene: TRBV6-5; clone size: .; CDR3 DNA: TGTGCCAGTTACTCTGGGACATCAGATGAAAAACTGTTTTTT; CDR3 protein: CASYSGTSDEKLFF
J gene: TRBJ1-6; D gene: TRBD1; V gene: TRBV19; clone size: .; CDR3 DNA: TGTGCCAGTAGGGACAGGATGTATAATTCACCCCTCCACTTT; CDR3 protein: CASRDRMYNSPLHF
J gene: TRBJ1-2; D gene: TRBD1; V gene: TRBV19; clone size: .; CDR3 DNA: TGTGCCAGTAGTATAGGTGGCAGGGGGCTAAGCTACACCTTC; CDR3 protein: CASSIGGRGLSYTF
J gene: TRBJ2-5; D gene: .; V gene: TRBV4-2; clone size: .; CDR3 DNA: TGTGCCAGCAGCCTATGGCGGACTCAAGAGACCCAGTACTTC; CDR3 protein: CASSLWRTQETQYF
J gene: TRBJ1-5; D gene: .; V gene: TRBV12-3/TRBV12-4; clone size: .; CDR3 DNA: TGTGCCAGCACCGACCAGGGGAATCAGCCCCAGCATTTT; CDR3 protein: CASTDQGNQPQHF
J gene: TRBJ1-2; D gene: .; V gene: TRBV6-5; clone size: .; CDR3 DNA: TGTGCCAGCAGAGATCCGGCAGGTCACACCTATGGCTACACCTTC; CDR3 protein: CASRDPAGHTYGYTF
J gene: TRBJ2-5; D gene: .; V gene: TRBV5-4; clone size: .; CDR3 DNA: TGTGCCAGCAGCAGCCAAAGCCCCCCAGAGACCCAGTACTTC; CDR3 protein: CASSSQSPPETQYF
J gene: TRBJ2-1; D gene: TRBD2; V gene: TRBV7-3; clone size: .; CDR3 DNA: TGTGCCAGCAGCCCCGGACTAGCGGGGGGGCATGAGCAGTTCTTC; CDR3 protein: CASSPGLAGGHEQFF
J gene: TRBJ1-2; D gene: .; V gene: TRBV18; clone size: .; CDR3 DNA: TGTGCCAGCTCACCACTACGGGATTCGCATGGCCCCTCACACTTC; CDR3 protein: CASSPLRDSHGPSHF
J gene: TRBJ1-2; D gene: .; V gene: TRBV2; clone size: once; CDR3 DNA: TGTGCCAGCGGAGACCAGGGAGGCTATGGCTACACCTTC; CDR3 protein: CASGDQGGYGYTF
J gene: TRBJ2-7; D gene: .; V gene: TRBV4-2; clone size: .; CDR3 DNA: TGTGCCAGCAGCCAAGACCCGGGAGAGCAGTACTTC; CDR3 protein: CASSQDPGEQYF
J gene: TRBJ2-3; D gene: .; V gene: TRBV28; clone size: once; CDR3 DNA: TGTGCCAACTCAGCCAGGCCAACAGATACGCAGTATTTT; CDR3 protein: CANSARPTDTQYF
J gene: TRBJ2-6; D gene: TRBD1; V gene: TRBV19; clone size: .; CDR3 DNA: TGTGCCAGTAGTCTGACCGGGACAGGCCATAGGGGGGCCAACGTCCTGACTTTC; CDR3 protein: CASSLTGTGHRGANVLTF
J gene: TRBJ1-1; D gene: TRBD1; V gene: TRBV2; clone size: .; CDR3 DNA: TGTGCCAGCAGCCCGCCCCGACAGGGTTGGACTGAAGCTTTCTTT; CDR3 protein: CASSPPRQGWTEAFF
J gene: TRBJ1-4; D gene: TRBD1; V gene: TRBV10-3; clone size: .; CDR3 DNA: TGTGCCATCAGTGTGGACAGGGTTGGTGAAAAACTGTTTTTT; CDR3 protein: CAISVDRVGEKLFF
J gene: TRBJ1-2; D gene: TRBD1; V gene: TRBV18; clone size: .; CDR3 DNA: TGTGCCAGCTCACCGAGTACAGGGGTCGGCTACACCTTC; CDR3 protein: CASSPSTGVGYTF
J gene: TRBJ2-5; D gene: .; V gene: TRBV3-1/TRBV3-2; clone size: once; CDR3 DNA: TGTGCCAGCAGCCCCGCTAGCGCCGCCTCTACGACCCAGTACTTC; CDR3 protein: CASSPASAASTTQYF
J gene: TRBJ2-1; D gene: .; V gene: TRBV7-3; clone size: .; CDR3 DNA: TGTGCCAGCAGCTCCAACGGGGGTGACAATGAGCAGTTCTTC; CDR3 protein: CASSSNGGDNEQFF
J gene: TRBJ2-2; D gene: TRBD2; V gene: TRBV5-4; clone size: once; CDR3 DNA: TGTGCCAGCAGCTTAGCCGGGGGGATCTCGAACACCGGGGAGCTGTTTTTT; CDR3 protein: CASSLAGGISNTGELFF
J gene: TRBJ2-7; D gene: TRBD1; V gene: TRBV6-1; clone size: .; CDR3 DNA: TGTGCCAGCAGTGAGTTCCGAACGACAGGGGGTTCCTACGAGCAGTACTTC; CDR3 protein: CASSEFRTTGGSYEQYF
J gene: TRBJ1-4; D gene: .; V gene: TRBV7-9; clone size: .; CDR3 DNA: TGTGCCAGCAGCCCGGTTAAAGAAAAACTGTTTTTT; CDR3 protein: CASSPVKEKLFF
J gene: TRBJ1-6; D gene: TRBD1; V gene: TRBV27; clone size: .; CDR3 DNA: TGTGCCAGCAGCTGGATAGGGGGCGATGGTTCACCCCTCCACTTT; CDR3 protein: CASSWIGGDGSPLHF
J gene: TRBJ2-1; D gene: TRBD2; V gene: TRBV13; clone size: few; CDR3 DNA: TGTGCCAGCAGCTTAAAGCTAGCGGGGAGTACTGAGCAGTTCTTC; CDR3 protein: CASSLKLAGSTEQFF
J gene: TRBJ1-1; D gene: .; V gene: TRBV24-1; clone size: few; CDR3 DNA: TGTGCCACCAGTGATCCAGGGACCGGGAGGGCTGAAGCTTTCTTT; CDR3 protein: CATSDPGTGRAEAFF
J gene: TRBJ1-2; D gene: .; V gene: TRBV9; clone size: few; CDR3 DNA: TGTGCCAGCAGCGAGGGGACAACTAACTATGGCTACACCTTC; CDR3 protein: CASSEGTTNYGYTF
J gene: TRBJ2-1; D gene: .; V gene: TRBV27; clone size: .; CDR3 DNA: TGTGCCAGCAGATCCTACCGGGACTCCTCCTACAATGAGCAGTTCTTC; CDR3 protein: CASRSYRDSSYNEQFF
J gene: TRBJ1-5; D gene: TRBD1; V gene: TRBV10-3; clone size: .; CDR3 DNA: TGTGCCATCAGTTGGGACAGGGAATATCAGCCCCAGCATTTT; CDR3 protein: CAISWDREYQPQHF
J gene: TRBJ2-3; D gene: .; V gene: TRBV29-1; clone size: .; CDR3 DNA: TGCAGCGTTGTCCAGGGGCAGGGGGGTTCAGATACGCAGTATTTT; CDR3 protein: CSVVQGQGGSDTQYF
J gene: TRBJ1-2; D gene: TRBD1; V gene: TRBV19; clone size: .; CDR3 DNA: TGTGCCAGTAGTAGGACAGGGACTAACTATGGCTACACCTTC; CDR3 protein: CASSRTGTNYGYTF
J gene: TRBJ1-1; D gene: TRBD1; V gene: TRBV30; clone size: .; CDR3 DNA: TGTGCCTGGAACCCGGGACAGGGGGCGGGGAACACTGAAGCTTTCTTT; CDR3 protein: CAWNPGQGAGNTEAFF
J gene: TRBJ2-1; D gene: .; V gene: TRBV7-2; clone size: .; CDR3 DNA: TGTGCCAGCAGCTTAGGCCCGGGGACTGTCAACAATGAGCAGTTCTTC; CDR3 protein: CASSLGPGTVNNEQFF
J gene: TRBJ1-5; D gene: .; V gene: TRBV10-1; clone size: .; CDR3 DNA: TGCGCCACCTCCAGACAGGAGCCCAATCAGCCCCAGCATTTT; CDR3 protein: CATSRQEPNQPQHF
J gene: TRBJ1-1; D gene: TRBD1; V gene: TRBV6-5; clone size: .; CDR3 DNA: TGTGCCAGCAGTTACCGACAGGGGACTGAAGCTTTCTTT; CDR3 protein: CASSYRQGTEAFF
J gene: TRBJ2-1; D gene: TRBD2; V gene: TRBV9; clone size: .; CDR3 DNA: TGTGCCAGCAGCGAGTTGACTAGCGGTGGTGAGCAGTTCTTC; CDR3 protein: CASSELTSGGEQFF
J gene: TRBJ1-1; D gene: TRBD1; V gene: TRBV5-1; clone size: .; CDR3 DNA: TGCGCCAGCAGGGGACAGGGGAACACTGAAGCTTTCTTT; CDR3 protein: CASRGQGNTEAFF
J gene: TRBJ1-1; D gene: .; V gene: TRBV29-1; clone size: .; CDR3 DNA: TGCAGCGTTGTCAGGGCAAGTGGATCTGAAGCTTTCTTT; CDR3 protein: CSVVRASGSEAFF
J gene: TRBJ2-5; D gene: .; V gene: TRBV5-1; clone size: .; CDR3 DNA: TGCGCCAGCAGCTTCTCTCCAGTGGGGCCCCAAGAGACCCAGTACTTC; CDR3 protein: CASSFSPVGPQETQYF
J gene: TRBJ2-3; D gene: .; V gene: TRBV29-1; clone size: .; CDR3 DNA: TGCAGCGCTCAGGGCGGCGGCGATACGCAGTATTTT; CDR3 protein: CSAQGGGDTQYF
J gene: TRBJ2-3; D gene: TRBD2; V gene: TRBV5-1; clone size: .; CDR3 DNA: TGCGCCAGCAGCTTGGGGACTAGCGGGGGAGATACGCAGTATTTT; CDR3 protein: CASSLGTSGGDTQYF
J gene: TRBJ2-6; D gene: .; V gene: TRBV9; clone size: .; CDR3 DNA: TGTGCCAGCACCGGGACTTCTGGGGCCAACGTCCTGACTTTC; CDR3 protein: CASTGTSGANVLTF